This entry describes one T cell receptor (beta chain). Its target is unknown. The data derive from a study of T cell responses to AZD1222 COVID-19 vaccine. The V gene lost 4 bases and the J gene lost 7 bases, with 11 bases spanning the gap. Germline loops: CDR1 PRHDT, CDR2 FYEKMQ (reference sequence). CDR3 length: 12 amino acids. Clones were sequenced by immunoSEQ multiplex PCR, and TCRdb holds only the in-frame ones, with some missing. The sample consists of 90,000 to 100,000 clones, about nine tenths of them appearing once. General study results and limits: Spike-specific TCR breadth and depth both grew after two AZD1222 doses.

The TCR was taken from an adult who received the AZD1222 COVID-19 vaccine. The starting material was peripheral blood, obtained 28 days after the second AZD1222 dose. V is TRBV13 and J is TRBJ2-7, with D possibly matching TRBD2 (6 bases). The CDR3 sequence is CASSSRGFEQYF. The CDR3 DNA sequence: TGTGCCAGCAGCTCGCGGGGTTTTGAGCAGTACTTC. Together with reference TRBV13 and TRBJ2-7, the CDR3 gives the full variable domain: AAGVIQSPRHLIKEKRETATLKCYPIPRHDTVYWYQQGPGQDPQFLISFYEKMQSDKGSIPDRFSAQQFSDYHSELNMSSLELGDSALYFCASSSRGFEQYFGPGTRLTVT.